This passage covers 6 T cell receptor beta chains from one sample sequenced in a study of blood T cell repertoires in COVID-19. Clones were read by immunoSEQ multiplex PCR, and TCRdb kept only the in-frame ones, dropping some. Of around 120,000 clones in the sample, 78% were seen once. Sequencing was done on a sample of peripheral blood. The receptors originated from a man in his 70s with acute or convalescent COVID-19.

The chain recombines TRBV6-5 with TRBJ1-1, with D tentatively TRBD1 (6 bases). The ends were cut back, 10 bases at V and 2 bases at J, with 17 bases in the middle. Germline CDR1 reads MNHEY; CDR2 reads SVGAGI. This CDR3 is 14 amino acids long. The CDR3 spells CATRQVIRNTEAFF. The CDR3, as DNA: TGTGCCACCCGACAGGTGATCCGTAACACTGAAGCTTTCTTT.

CDR3 sequence (DNA): TGTGCCAGCGCAGCTAACTATGGCTACACCTTC. Encoded protein: CASAANYGYTF. The J gene is TRBJ1-2, the V gene TRBV2; D gene unclear. Germline values: CDR1 SNHLY, CDR2 FYNNEI. This CDR3 spans 11 amino acids. Trimming shortened V by 8 bases and J by 0 bases, and 4 bases separated the two germline ends.

The rearrangement uses TRBV3-1 (or the pseudogene TRBV3-2) and TRBJ2-5, with 9 bases matching TRBD2. Trimming removed 5 bases from V and 5 bases from J; junction bases left unmatched: 3. The CDR3 runs to 13 residues. Germline lookup yields CDR1 LGHDT and CDR2 YNNKEL (reference sequence). CDR3 loop: CASSYTSGETQYF. CDR3 DNA: TGTGCCAGCAGCTATACTAGCGGGGAGACCCAGTACTTC.

V usage is TRBV19 and J usage is TRBJ1-1; TRBD1 agrees at 7 bases. Germline V lookup: CDR1 LNHDA, CDR2 SQIVND (reference sequence). The CDR3 is 15 amino acids. Trimming took 3 bases from V and 1 from J; bases not matched to a gene: 5. CDR3 sequence (DNA): TGTGCCAGTAGTATCATGGGGGACAGGAACACTGAAGCTTTCTTT. It specifies CASSIMGDRNTEAFF.

V usage is TRBV4-2 and J usage is TRBJ2-1; 11 positions agree with TRBD2. Trimming at V came to 4 bases and at J to 7 bases, leaving 12 bases not matched to a gene. The CDR3 covers 17 residues. Germline V lookup: CDR1 LGHNA, CDR2 YNFKEQ. The CDR3: CASSRTDSGGAENEQFF. The CDR3 coding sequence is TGTGCCAGCAGCCGGACTGATAGCGGGGGGGCCGAAAATGAGCAGTTCTTC.

The J gene is TRBJ2-3, the V gene TRBV30; 10 positions match TRBD1. Germline trimming cut 7 bases from V and 5 bases from J; bases unmatched to any gene: 9. Germline V CDR1 and CDR2: GTSNPN, SVGIG (reference sequence). This CDR3 spans 14 amino acids. The CDR3 loop is CAFSRDRGKDTQYF. CDR3 sequence (DNA): TGTGCCTTCTCCCGGGACAGGGGCAAAGATACGCAGTATTTT. The full variable domain, completed using reference TRBV30 and TRBJ2-3, is SQTIHQWPATLVQPVGSPLSLECTVEGTSNPNLYWYRQAAGRGLQLLFYSVGIGQISSEVPQNLSASRPQDRQFILSSKKLLLSDSGFYLCAFSRDRGKDTQYFGPGTRLTVL.